This T cell receptor beta chain was documented in a study of response to subunit inactivated influenza vaccine (dated by TCRdb to 2017 to 2018). About the study as a whole: The study used deep quantitative T cell receptor repertoire profiling to track responses to a trivalent subunit inactivated influenza vaccine.

In the case of this clonotype: Its target antigen remains unknown. Base quality data are lacking; no much larger clone is found one base away.

What the research found in general, with its limitations: The authors proposed that each seasonal influenza vaccination may bring in only a limited number of new T cells.

The CDR3 goes from the cysteine to the phenylalanine over 15 residues. CDR3 DNA only is kept here, 45 bases in frame from base 1. V is clipped by 1 base and J by 0 bases, and the sequence between their germline boundaries is 8 bases long. For CDR1 and CDR2, the germline V gene (reference sequence) lists MNHEY and SMNVEV. Libraries were made using RT-PCR. Sequencing took place on an Illumina HiSeq 2500. TCRdb itself trimmed the public reads at Q25 with fastp, ran MiXCR and retained productive beta chains. Each entry merges the rows of one CDR3 protein and shows their most common DNA and genes. The sample table shows approximately 730,000 distinct CDR3 sequences, and over 11% are seen once. 6.5% to 8.5% of the sample goes to the ten largest clones.

Here the chain combines TRBV27 and TRBJ2-3; too little of a D gene remains to name it. Sequenced here: PBMCs from blood, sampled 14 to 15 days before vaccination. This TCR came from a man in his forties or fifties who received an inactivated influenza vaccine. Donor details come from another sample of the same person, matched by shared clones. The CDR3 has the sequence CASSLYGASTDTQYF. In nucleotide form, the sequence is TGTGCCAGCAGTTTATACGGTGCGAGCACAGATACGCAGTATTTT.